This T cell receptor (beta chain) was retrieved from a study of shared T cell receptors in the human thymus. There are 16 residues in the CDR3. Germline V gene sequence: CDR1 MNHEY, CDR2 SMNVEV (reference sequence). V gave up 5 bases and J gave up 4 bases; unmatched junction bases: 8. The assay was immunoSEQ multiplex PCR, and TCRdb's table has in-frame clones only and misses some. Of approximately 730,000 clones listed, over 75% were seen once; the top ten hold over 0.008%. Another study also made use of these data, one on human thymus T cells. Per that paper: Related research reported highly overlapping thymic repertoires among unrelated individuals.

The sequence came from a girl in the first two years of life with a congenital heart defect. V is TRBV27 and J is TRBJ1-6; 7 nucleotides line up with TRBD1. Material for sequencing was thymocytes. The CDR3 nucleotides are TGTGCCAGCAGTGGACAGGTTGAGGGGTATAATTCACCCCTCCACTTT. This codes for CASSGQVEGYNSPLHF.